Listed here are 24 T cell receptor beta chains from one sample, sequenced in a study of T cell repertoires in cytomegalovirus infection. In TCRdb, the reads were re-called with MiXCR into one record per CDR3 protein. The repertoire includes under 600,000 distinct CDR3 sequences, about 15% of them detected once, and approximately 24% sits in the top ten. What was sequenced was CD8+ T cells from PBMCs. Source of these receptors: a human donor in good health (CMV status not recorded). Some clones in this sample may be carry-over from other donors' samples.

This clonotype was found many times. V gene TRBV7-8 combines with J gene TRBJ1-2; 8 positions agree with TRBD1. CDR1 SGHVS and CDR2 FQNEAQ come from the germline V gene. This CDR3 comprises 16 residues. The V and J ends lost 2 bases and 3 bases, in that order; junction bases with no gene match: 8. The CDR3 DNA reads TGTGCCAGCAGCTTATTGGCAGGGGGCGCGTACTATGGCTACACCTTC. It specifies CASSLLAGGAYYGYTF.

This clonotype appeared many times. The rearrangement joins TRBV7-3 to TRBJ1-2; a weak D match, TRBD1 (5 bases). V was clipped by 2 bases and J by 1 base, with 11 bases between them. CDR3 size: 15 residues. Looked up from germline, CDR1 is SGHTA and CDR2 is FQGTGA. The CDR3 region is CASSLSGTGNYGYTF. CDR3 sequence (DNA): TGTGCCAGCAGCTTATCCGGGACGGGTAACTATGGCTACACCTTC. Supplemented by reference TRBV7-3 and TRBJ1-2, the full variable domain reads GAGVSQTPSNKVTEKGKYVELRCDPISGHTALYWYRQSLGQGPEFLIYFQGTGAADDSGLPNDRFFAVRPEGSVSTLKIQRTERGDSAVYLCASSLSGTGNYGYTFGSGTRLTVV.

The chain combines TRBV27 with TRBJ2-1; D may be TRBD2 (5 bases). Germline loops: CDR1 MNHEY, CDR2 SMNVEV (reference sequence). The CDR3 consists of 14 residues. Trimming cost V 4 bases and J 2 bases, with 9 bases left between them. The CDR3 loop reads CASSYTRAYNEQFF. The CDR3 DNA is TGTGCCAGCAGTTACACTAGGGCCTACAATGAGCAGTTCTTC.

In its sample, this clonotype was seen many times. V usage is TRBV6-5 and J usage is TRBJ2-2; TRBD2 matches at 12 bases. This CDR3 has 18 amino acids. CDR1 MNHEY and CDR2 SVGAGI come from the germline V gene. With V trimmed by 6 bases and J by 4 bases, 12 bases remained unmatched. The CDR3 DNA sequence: TGTGCCAGCAGCCCGGGACTAGCGGGTCGCCGGGTCACCGGGGAGCTGTTTTTT. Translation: CASSPGLAGRRVTGELFF.

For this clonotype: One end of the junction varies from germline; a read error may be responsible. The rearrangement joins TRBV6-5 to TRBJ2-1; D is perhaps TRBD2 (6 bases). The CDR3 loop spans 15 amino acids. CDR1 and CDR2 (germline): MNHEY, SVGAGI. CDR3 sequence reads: CASNPDGSSYNVQFF. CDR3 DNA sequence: TGTGCCAGCAACCCGGACGGGAGCTCCTACAATGTGCAGTTCTTC.

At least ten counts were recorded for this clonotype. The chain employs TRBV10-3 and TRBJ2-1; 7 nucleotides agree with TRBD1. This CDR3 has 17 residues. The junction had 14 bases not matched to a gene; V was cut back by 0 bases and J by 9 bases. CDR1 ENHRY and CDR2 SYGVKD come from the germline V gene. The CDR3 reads CAISESSTGTVRIEQFF. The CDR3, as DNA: TGTGCCATCAGTGAGTCTTCTACCGGGACAGTACGTATTGAGCAGTTCTTC.

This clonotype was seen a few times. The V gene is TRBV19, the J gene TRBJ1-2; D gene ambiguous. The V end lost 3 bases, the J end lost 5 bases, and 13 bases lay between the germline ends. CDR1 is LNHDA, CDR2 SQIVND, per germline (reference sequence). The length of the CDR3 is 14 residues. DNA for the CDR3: TGTGCCAGTAGTATCGGTTCAGGTGCATATGGCTACACCTTC. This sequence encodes CASSIGSGAYGYTF.

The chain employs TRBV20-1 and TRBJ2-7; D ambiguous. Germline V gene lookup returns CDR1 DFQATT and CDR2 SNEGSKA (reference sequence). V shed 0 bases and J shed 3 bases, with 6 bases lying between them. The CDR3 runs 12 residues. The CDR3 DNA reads TGCAGTGCTAGAGATTGGGTCTACGAGCAGTACTTC. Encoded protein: CSARDWVYEQYF.

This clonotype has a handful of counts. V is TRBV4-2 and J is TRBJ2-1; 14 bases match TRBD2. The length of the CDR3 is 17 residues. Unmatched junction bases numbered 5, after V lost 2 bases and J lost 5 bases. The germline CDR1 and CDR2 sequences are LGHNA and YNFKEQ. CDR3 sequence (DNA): TGTGCCAGCAGCCAACGACTAGCGGGAGGGCCCAACAATGAGCAGTTCTTC. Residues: CASSQRLAGGPNNEQFF.

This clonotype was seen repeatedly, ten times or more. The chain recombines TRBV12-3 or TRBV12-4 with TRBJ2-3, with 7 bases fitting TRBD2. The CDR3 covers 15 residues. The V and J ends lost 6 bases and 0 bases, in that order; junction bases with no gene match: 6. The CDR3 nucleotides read TGTGCCAGCAGGAAACTAGCGACCAGCACAGATACGCAGTATTTT. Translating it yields CASRKLATSTDTQYF.

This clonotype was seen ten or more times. CDR3 residues: CATSLRQGCSEPTDTQYF. CDR3 DNA: TGTGCCACCAGTTTGAGACAGGGCTGCTCCGAACCCACAGATACGCAGTATTTT. This chain connects TRBV24-1 to TRBJ2-3, with TRBD1 identical over 7 bases. The germline CDR1 and CDR2 sequences are KGHDR and SFDVKD. The CDR3 is 18 amino acids. The ends lost 6 bases at V and 2 bases at J; junction bases unmatched: 16.

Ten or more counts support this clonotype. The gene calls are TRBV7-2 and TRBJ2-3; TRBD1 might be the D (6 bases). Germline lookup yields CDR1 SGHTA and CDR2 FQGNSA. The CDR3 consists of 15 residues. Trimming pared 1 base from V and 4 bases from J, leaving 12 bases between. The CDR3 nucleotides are TGTGCCAGCAGCTTAGGGACAGTTGTCGCAGATACGCAGTATTTT. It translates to CASSLGTVVADTQYF.

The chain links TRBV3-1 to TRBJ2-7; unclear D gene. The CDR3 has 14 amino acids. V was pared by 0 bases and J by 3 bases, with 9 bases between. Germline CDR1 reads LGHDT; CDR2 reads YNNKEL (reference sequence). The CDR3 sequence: CASSQELLFYEQYF. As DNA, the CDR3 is TGTGCCAGCAGCCAAGAACTTCTCTTCTACGAGCAGTACTTC.

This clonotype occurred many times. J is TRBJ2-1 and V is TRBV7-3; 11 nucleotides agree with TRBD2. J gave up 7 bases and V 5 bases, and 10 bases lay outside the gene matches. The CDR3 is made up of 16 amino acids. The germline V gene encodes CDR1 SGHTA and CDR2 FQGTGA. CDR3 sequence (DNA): TGTGCCAGCAGCCCCACTAGCGGGGGAGTTTGGAATGAGCAGTTCTTC. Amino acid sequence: CASSPTSGGVWNEQFF.

The CDR3 bases are TGCGCCAGCAGCTTGGAGCACACCCGAAACTATGGCTACACCTTC. Translation gives CASSLEHTRNYGYTF. The J gene is TRBJ1-2, the V gene TRBV5-1; D remains ambiguous. CDR1 is SGHRS, CDR2 YFSETQ, per germline. V shed 0 bases and J shed 2 bases, with 11 bases lying between them. The CDR3 has 15 residues.

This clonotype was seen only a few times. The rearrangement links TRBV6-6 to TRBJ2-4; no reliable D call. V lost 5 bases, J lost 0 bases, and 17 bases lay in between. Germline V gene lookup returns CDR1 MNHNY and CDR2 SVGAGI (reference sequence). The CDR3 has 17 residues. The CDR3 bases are TGTGCCAGCAGTGAGAGAGAGTTGCAGGTAGCCAAAAACATTCAGTACTTC. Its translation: CASSERELQVAKNIQYF.

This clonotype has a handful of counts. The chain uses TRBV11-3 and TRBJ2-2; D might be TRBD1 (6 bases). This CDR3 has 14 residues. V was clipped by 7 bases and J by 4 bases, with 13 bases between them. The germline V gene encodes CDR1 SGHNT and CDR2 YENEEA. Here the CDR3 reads CASTDRTSTGELFF. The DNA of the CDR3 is TGTGCCAGCACAGACAGGACGAGCACCGGGGAGCTGTTTTTT. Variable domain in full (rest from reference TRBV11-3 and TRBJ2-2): EAGVVQSPRYKIIEKKQPVAFWCNPISGHNTLYWYLQNLGQGPELLIRYENEEAVDDSQLPKDRFSAERLKGVDSTLKIQPAELGDSAVYLCASTDRTSTGELFFGEGSRLTVL.

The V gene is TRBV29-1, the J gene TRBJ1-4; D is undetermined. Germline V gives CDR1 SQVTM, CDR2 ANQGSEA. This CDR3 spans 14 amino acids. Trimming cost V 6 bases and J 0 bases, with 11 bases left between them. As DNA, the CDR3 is TGCAGCGTCAGGACTTCTTCAACTAATGAAAAACTGTTTTTT. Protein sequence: CSVRTSSTNEKLFF.

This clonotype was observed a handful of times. CDR3 sequence: CASSQEGTLRAYEQYF. As DNA, the CDR3 is TGTGCCAGCAGCCAAGAGGGGACTCTCAGGGCCTACGAGCAGTACTTC. The gene calls are TRBV14 and TRBJ2-7, with D possibly matching TRBD2 (6 bases). Trimming took 0 bases from V and 2 from J, leaving 14 bases between them. The CDR3 runs 16 residues. Germline values: CDR1 SGHDN, CDR2 FVKESK. Drawing the rest from reference TRBV14 and TRBJ2-7, the complete variable domain is EAGVTQFPSHSVIEKGQTVTLRCDPISGHDNLYWYRRVMGKEIKFLLHFVKESKQDESGMPNNRFLAERTGGTYSTLKVQPAELEDSGVYFCASSQEGTLRAYEQYFGPGTRLTVT.

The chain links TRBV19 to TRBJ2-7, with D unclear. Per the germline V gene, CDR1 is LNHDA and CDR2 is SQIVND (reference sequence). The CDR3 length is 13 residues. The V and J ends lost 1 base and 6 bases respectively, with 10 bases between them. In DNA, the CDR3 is TGTGCCAGTAGTATAGGCCCTTCGGTCGAGCAGTACTTC. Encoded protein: CASSIGPSVEQYF.

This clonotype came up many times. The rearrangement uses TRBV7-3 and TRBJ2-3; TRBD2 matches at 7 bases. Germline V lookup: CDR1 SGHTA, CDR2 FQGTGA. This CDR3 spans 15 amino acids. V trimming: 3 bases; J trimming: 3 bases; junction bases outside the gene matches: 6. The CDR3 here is CASSLGAGTTDTQYF. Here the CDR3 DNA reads TGTGCCAGCAGCTTGGGAGCGGGAACTACAGATACGCAGTATTTT. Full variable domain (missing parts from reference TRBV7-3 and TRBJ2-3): GAGVSQTPSNKVTEKGKYVELRCDPISGHTALYWYRQSLGQGPEFLIYFQGTGAADDSGLPNDRFFAVRPEGSVSTLKIQRTERGDSAVYLCASSLGAGTTDTQYFGPGTRLTVL.

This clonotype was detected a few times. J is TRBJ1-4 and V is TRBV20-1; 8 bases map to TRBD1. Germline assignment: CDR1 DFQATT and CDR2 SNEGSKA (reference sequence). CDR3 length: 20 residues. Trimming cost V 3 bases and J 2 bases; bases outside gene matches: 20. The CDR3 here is CSARDNDVDREFSTNEKLFF. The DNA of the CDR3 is TGCAGTGCTAGGGATAATGACGTGGACAGGGAATTTTCCACTAATGAAAAACTGTTTTTT.

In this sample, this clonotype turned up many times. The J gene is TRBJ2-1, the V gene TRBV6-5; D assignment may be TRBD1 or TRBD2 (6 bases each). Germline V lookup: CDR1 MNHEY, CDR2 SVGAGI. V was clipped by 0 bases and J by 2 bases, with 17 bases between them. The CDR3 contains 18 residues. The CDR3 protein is CASSYSGRGGQPYNEQFF. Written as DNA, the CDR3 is TGTGCCAGCAGTTACTCGGGTAGAGGGGGGCAACCCTACAATGAGCAGTTCTTC.

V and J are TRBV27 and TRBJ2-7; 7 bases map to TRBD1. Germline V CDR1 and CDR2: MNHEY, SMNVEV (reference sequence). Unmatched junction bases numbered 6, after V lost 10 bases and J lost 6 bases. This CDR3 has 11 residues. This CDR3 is CATKRQGEQYF. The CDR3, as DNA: TGTGCCACTAAACGACAGGGCGAGCAGTACTTC.